The T cell receptor beta chain described here comes from a study of T cells after yellow fever vaccination. Germline CDR1 is SGDLS and CDR2 is YYNGEE. The V end lost 3 bases, the J end lost 1 base, and 15 bases lay between the germline ends. The CDR3 loop spans 16 amino acids. Study-level findings and limits: Most primary-vaccination clones reappeared after the booster (less than 98% CD4, approximately 88% CD8).

TCRdb redid the calling of the 5' RACE reads with MiXCR, one entry per CDR3 protein. The repertoire holds approximately 85,000 distinct CDR3 sequences, with more than 10% as singletons. V and J are TRBV9 and TRBJ2-3; D gene uncertain. Sequenced material: CD8+ T cells not binding an NS4B(214-222) dextramer, sorted from PBMCs, taken less than 25 days after the first yellow fever vaccination. The sequence derives from a man aged 18 to 30 who received the YFV17D yellow fever vaccine. Written as DNA, the CDR3 is TGTGCCAGCAGCGCCCGTGCCCTGACCCGCACAGATACGCAGTATTTT. This gives the protein CASSARALTRTDTQYF.